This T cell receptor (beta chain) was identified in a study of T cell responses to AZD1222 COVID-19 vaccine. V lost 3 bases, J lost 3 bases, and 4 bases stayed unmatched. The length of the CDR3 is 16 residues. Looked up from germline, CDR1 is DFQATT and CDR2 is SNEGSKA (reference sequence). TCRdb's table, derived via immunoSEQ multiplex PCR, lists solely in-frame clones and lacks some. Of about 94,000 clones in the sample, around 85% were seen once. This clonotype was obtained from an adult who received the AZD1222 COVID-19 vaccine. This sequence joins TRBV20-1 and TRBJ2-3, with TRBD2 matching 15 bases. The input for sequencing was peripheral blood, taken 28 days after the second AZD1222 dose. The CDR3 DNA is TGCAGTGCTAGTGGGACTAGCGGGAGGTCTACAGATACGCAGTATTTT. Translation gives CSASGTSGRSTDTQYF.